The 30 T cell receptor beta chains presented below share a single source sample, sequenced in a study of T cells in Graves' hyperthyroidism and ophthalmopathy. Template material for amplifying TCR beta CDR3 regions consisted of RNA transcripts. The HTBI primer set served for first-round RT-PCR of the TCR CDR3. TCRdb fed the multiplex PCR reads into MiXCR, producing one record per CDR3 protein. Here the sample spans 250,000 to 300,000 distinct CDR3 sequences, roughly 13% being singletons. The sequenced sample consisted of blood. The receptor source for this set is a woman aged 40 to 55 with Graves' hyperthyroidism.

This clonotype was detected a few times. The chain recombines TRBV7-9 with TRBJ2-7; 10 nucleotides agree with TRBD1. V dropped 3 bases and J dropped 5; count of bases not matched to a gene: 4. The length of the CDR3 is 14 residues. Germline V gives CDR1 SEHNR, CDR2 FQNEAQ (reference sequence). This chain's CDR3 is CASSFGTGVDEQYF. CDR3 DNA: TGTGCCAGCAGCTTCGGGACAGGGGTTGACGAGCAGTACTTC.

This clonotype was picked up many times. The chain links TRBV12-3 or TRBV12-4 to TRBJ2-5, with TRBD1 identical over 7 bases. J lost 3 bases, V lost 3 bases, and 4 bases had no gene match. The CDR3 spans 14 residues. The CDR3 region has the DNA TGTGCCAGCAGTTTGTGGCAGGGGGAAGAGACCCAGTACTTC. It yields the protein CASSLWQGEETQYF.

This chain uses TRBV3-1 with TRBJ1-2; 12 nucleotides align to TRBD1. The CDR3 contains 15 residues. CDR1 LGHDT and CDR2 YNNKEL come from the germline V gene (reference sequence). With 3 bases clipped from V and 6 bases from J, the junction kept 5 bases outside the gene matches. The CDR3 nucleotides read TGTGCCAGCAGCCAGACGGGACAGGGGGCTGATGGCTACACCTTC. Its protein product is CASSQTGQGADGYTF.

This clonotype has a count of ten or more. The V and J genes are TRBV6-1 and TRBJ2-6; TRBD1 agrees at 10 bases. The CDR3 is made up of 17 amino acids. Germline V gene lookup returns CDR1 MNHNS and CDR2 SASEGT. The junction had 10 bases not matched to a gene; V was cut back by 7 bases and J by 4 bases. CDR3 amino acids: CASTETGGASGANVLTF. DNA of the CDR3: TGTGCCAGCACCGAGACAGGGGGCGCATCCGGGGCCAACGTCCTGACTTTC.

This clonotype was seen at least ten times. The rearrangement uses TRBV7-9 and TRBJ1-4, with D tentatively TRBD1 (6 bases). The germline V gene has CDR1 SEHNR and CDR2 FQNEAQ (reference sequence). V was shortened by 1 base and J by 6 bases, with 12 bases between the two germline ends. The CDR3 length is 15 residues. CDR3 DNA: TGTGCCAGCAGCTTAGTTCGGGGGCTGGATGAAAAACTGTTTTTT. Its translation is CASSLVRGLDEKLFF.

This clonotype showed up many times. The chain employs TRBV4-1 and TRBJ2-1, with 10 bases fitting TRBD1. The CDR3 consists of 16 residues. Losses at the gene ends were 4 bases for V and 6 bases for J; bases not matched to a gene: 9. Germline V CDR1 and CDR2: MGHRA, YSYEKL. The CDR3 region has the DNA TGCGCCAGCAGCCTACCCCGGGACAGGGGCCCCAATGAGCAGTTCTTC. Amino acids: CASSLPRDRGPNEQFF.

The table lists this clonotype with many counts. The chain links TRBV6-2 or TRBV6-3 to TRBJ2-7; maybe TRBD2 (6 bases). This CDR3 spans 13 amino acids. The ends were cut back, 6 bases at V and 0 bases at J, with 9 bases in the middle. CDR1 is MNHEY, CDR2 SVGEGT, per germline. This chain's CDR3 is CASRHSGSYEQYF. The CDR3 region has the DNA TGTGCCAGCAGACATAGCGGCTCCTACGAGCAGTACTTC.

This clonotype was observed a few times. The chain combines TRBV6-2 or TRBV6-3 with TRBJ2-5; TRBD1 might be the D (6 bases). In germline, CDR1 is MNHEY, CDR2 SVGEGT. The V gene lost 6 bases and the J gene lost 4 bases, with 18 bases spanning the gap. This CDR3 contains 15 residues. As DNA, the CDR3 is TGTGCCAGCAGCTACGCCCGGACAGAAATAGAGACCCAGTACTTC. Its protein product is CASSYARTEIETQYF.

This clonotype was picked up many times. The chain joins TRBV28 to TRBJ1-2; D gene unclear. This CDR3 has 13 residues. Germline loops: CDR1 MDHEN, CDR2 SYDVKM. The ends were cut back, 3 bases at V and 6 bases at J, with 11 bases in the middle. Written as DNA, the CDR3 is TGTGCCAGCAGTTTGGTAGGCGGGGATGGCTACACCTTC. Translated, it gives CASSLVGGDGYTF.

J is TRBJ1-6 and V is TRBV28; D uncertain. V lost 2 bases and J 14 bases, leaving 10 bases between the germline ends. The V gene's germline CDR1 is MDHEN and CDR2 SYDVKM. CDR3 length: 12 residues. CDR3: CASSLRFEALHF. The CDR3 DNA reads TGTGCCAGCAGTTTACGGTTCGAGGCCCTCCACTTT.

This clonotype was seen ten or more times. This rearrangement joins TRBV6-1 to TRBJ2-7; perhaps TRBD1 as D (6 bases). Germline values: CDR1 MNHNS, CDR2 SASEGT. The CDR3 has 14 amino acids. V lost 10 bases and J 3 bases, leaving 19 bases between the germline ends. This chain's CDR3 is CATSLSGTNYEQYF. The DNA for the CDR3 is TGTGCCACCTCTCTTTCCGGGACAAACTACGAGCAGTACTTC.

This clonotype has a count of ten or more. The genes are TRBV20-1 and TRBJ2-2, with a weak D call TRBD2 (5 bases). V lost 6 bases and J lost 7, with 21 bases in between. The V gene's germline CDR1 is DFQATT and CDR2 SNEGSKA (reference sequence). The CDR3 runs 15 residues. CDR3 DNA sequence: TGCAGTGCCTCCCTAGGGAACATTGGAGGCGGGGAGCTGTTTTTT. Translated, it gives CSASLGNIGGGELFF.

The chain joins TRBV13 to TRBJ2-2; weak D call: TRBD2 (6 bases). V was shortened by 2 bases and J by 1 base, with 29 bases between the two germline ends. The length of the CDR3 is 22 residues. The germline V gene encodes CDR1 PRHDT and CDR2 FYEKMQ (reference sequence). The CDR3 spells CASSLSPIRLASKMGNTGELFF. CDR3 DNA: TGTGCCAGCAGCTTATCCCCAATAAGGCTAGCGTCAAAGATGGGGAACACCGGGGAGCTGTTTTTT. Variable domain in full (rest from reference TRBV13 and TRBJ2-2): AAGVIQSPRHLIKEKRETATLKCYPIPRHDTVYWYQQGPGQDPQFLISFYEKMQSDKGSIPDRFSAQQFSDYHSELNMSSLELGDSALYFCASSLSPIRLASKMGNTGELFFGEGSRLTVL.

Regarding this clonotype: A much larger clone lies one base from this, so it may be a read error. The gene calls are TRBV27 and TRBJ1-2, with a weak D call TRBD1 (6 bases). This CDR3 has 14 amino acids. CDR1 and CDR2 (germline): MNHEY, SMNVEV (reference sequence). The CDR3 loop reads CASSSQGANCGYTF. In DNA form, the CDR3 reads TGTGCCAGCAGTTCACAGGGAGCTAACTGTGGCTACACCTTC.

Notes on this clonotype: One end of the junction is discordant with germline, which a read error may explain. The chain is built from TRBV7-9 and TRBJ2-7; D not resolved. Germline CDR1 SEHNR, CDR2 FQNEAQ (reference sequence). This CDR3 spans 16 amino acids. CDR3 DNA: TGTGCCAGCAGCTTAGAACTGGCAACCAATCCCTACGAGCACTACTTC. It is translated as CASSLELATNPYEHYF.

At least ten counts were recorded for this clonotype. CDR3 coding DNA: TGTGCCAGCAGCCCCAGGTTGACGGACGAGACCCAGTACTTC. It encodes CASSPRLTDETQYF. J is TRBJ2-5 and V is TRBV11-1, with D unclear. Between the trimmed V and J ends, which lost 5 bases and 5 bases, there was a span of 15 bases. Germline V lookup: CDR1 SGHAT, CDR2 FQDESV (reference sequence). CDR3 length: 14 amino acids.

The sample holds many counts of this clonotype. This chain uses TRBV6-5 with TRBJ1-1; D is ambiguous. The length of the CDR3 is 14 residues. Per the germline V gene, CDR1 is MNHEY and CDR2 is SVGAGI. The V and J ends lost 2 bases and 1 base respectively, with 8 bases between them. This CDR3 reads CASSYGLGNTEAFF. The CDR3 DNA sequence: TGTGCCAGCAGTTACGGACTCGGGAACACTGAAGCTTTCTTT.

The J gene is TRBJ1-2, the V gene TRBV4-2, with 7 bases fitting TRBD1. V lost 1 base, J lost 0 bases, and 8 bases stayed unmatched. CDR1 is LGHNA, CDR2 YNFKEQ, per germline. There are 17 residues in the CDR3. This chain's CDR3 is CASSQAGTDSANYGYTF. The CDR3 nucleotides read TGTGCCAGCAGCCAAGCCGGGACAGACTCAGCTAACTATGGCTACACCTTC.

This clonotype has only a few counts. The J gene is TRBJ2-2, the V gene TRBV24-1; TRBD2 agrees at 7 bases. V was clipped by 2 bases and J by 7 bases; unmatched bases: 6. CDR1 and CDR2 (germline): KGHDR, SFDVKD. The CDR3 runs to 15 residues. As DNA, the CDR3 is TGTGCCACCAGTGATTCGCCCCCTAGCGGCGGGGAGCTGTTTTTT. Protein: CATSDSPPSGGELFF.

Comment on this clonotype: This sequence may be a read error, since a much larger clone differs from it by one base. The chain has TRBV10-3 and TRBJ2-5; D remains ambiguous. The CDR3 consists of 13 residues. From germline, CDR1 is ENHRY and CDR2 SYGVKD. This CDR3 reads CAISDGFQETQHF. The CDR3 DNA reads as TGTGCCATCAGTGATGGGTTTCAAGAGACCCAGCACTTC.

This clonotype was counted at least ten times. The V gene is TRBV5-1, the J gene TRBJ2-2; 9 nucleotides align to TRBD1. This CDR3 is 17 amino acids long. CDR1 SGHRS and CDR2 YFSETQ come from the germline V gene. V shed 3 bases, J shed 1 base, and the junction held 7 bases outside the gene matches. The CDR3 coding sequence is TGCGCCAGCAGCTCCGGGACAGGGATCATGAACACCGGGGAGCTGTTTTTT. Protein: CASSSGTGIMNTGELFF. Full variable domain (remainder filled in from reference TRBV5-1 and TRBJ2-2): KAGVTQTPRYLIKTRGQQVTLSCSPISGHRSVSWYQQTPGQGLQFLFEYFSETQRNKGNFPGRFSGRQFSNSRSEMNVSTLELGDSALYLCASSSGTGIMNTGELFFGEGSRLTVL.

Ten or more counts support this clonotype. Written as DNA, the CDR3 is TGTGCCAGCAGCTTGGGGACTGCCGGTTACAATGAGCAGTTCTTC. Amino acids: CASSLGTAGYNEQFF. The chain links TRBV5-4 to TRBJ2-1; the D gene is possibly TRBD2 (5 bases). The CDR3 is 15 residues long. Looked up from germline, CDR1 is SGHNT and CDR2 is YYREEE (reference sequence). V gave up 0 bases and J gave up 4 bases, with 11 bases separating them. Looking up the rest from reference TRBV5-4 and TRBJ2-1 gives the full variable domain: ETGVTQSPTHLIKTRGQQVTLRCSSQSGHNTVSWYQQALGQGPQFIFQYYREEENGRGNFPPRFSGLQFPNYSSELNVNALELDDSALYLCASSLGTAGYNEQFFGPGTRLTVL.

The rearrangement links TRBV20-1 to TRBJ2-7; TRBD1 matches at 7 bases. V was pared by 6 bases and J by 2 bases, with 13 bases of the junction left unmatched. CDR1 and CDR2 from the germline V gene are DFQATT and SNEGSKA (reference sequence). This CDR3 has 15 residues. The CDR3 region is CSAKVTGTVTYEQYF. Written as DNA, the CDR3 is TGCAGTGCCAAAGTGACCGGGACAGTGACCTACGAGCAGTACTTC.

The rearrangement uses TRBV20-1 and TRBJ2-1; 8 nucleotides align to TRBD2. The CDR3 loop spans 16 amino acids. Germline values: CDR1 DFQATT, CDR2 SNEGSKA (reference sequence). Losses at the gene ends were 1 base for V and 0 bases for J; bases not matched to a gene: 5. The CDR3 DNA reads TGCAGTGCTAGAGGCGTAGCGGGGAACTCCTACAATGAGCAGTTCTTC. As protein: CSARGVAGNSYNEQFF.

This chain links TRBV30 with TRBJ2-2; no definite D call. The V end was cut by 2 bases, the J end by 8 bases, with 12 bases between. Germline values: CDR1 GTSNPN, CDR2 SVGIG (reference sequence). The CDR3 spans 13 residues. As DNA, the CDR3 is TGTGCCTGGAGTTCGGACCCACGAGGGGAGCTGTTTTTT. Translating it yields CAWSSDPRGELFF. The complete variable domain, with remaining parts taken from reference TRBV30 and TRBJ2-2, reads SQTIHQWPATLVQPVGSPLSLECTVEGTSNPNLYWYRQAAGRGLQLLFYSVGIGQISSEVPQNLSASRPQDRQFILSSKKLLLSDSGFYLCAWSSDPRGELFFGEGSRLTVL.

This clonotype was counted a few times. The CDR3 here is CSVEVGREAFF. DNA for the CDR3: TGCAGCGTTGAAGTAGGAAGGGAAGCTTTCTTT. The chain employs TRBV29-1 and TRBJ1-1; D gene unclear. Looked up from germline, CDR1 is SQVTM and CDR2 is ANQGSEA. The CDR3 sequence is 11 residues long. V was shortened by 1 base and J by 8 bases, with 8 bases between the two germline ends.

The gene calls are TRBV19 and TRBJ1-5; the match to TRBD1 covers 12 bases. CDR3 size: 18 residues. V trimming: 6 bases; J trimming: 0 bases; junction bases outside the gene matches: 9. The germline V gene has CDR1 LNHDA and CDR2 SQIVND (reference sequence). CDR3 in amino acids: CASRAGTGGPYSNQPQHF. CDR3 nucleotide sequence: TGTGCCAGTAGAGCCGGGACAGGGGGCCCCTATAGCAATCAGCCCCAGCATTTT.

This clonotype has a handful of counts. The chain carries TRBV5-1 and TRBJ2-1, with 11 bases that match TRBD2. Germline CDR1 and CDR2: SGHRS and YFSETQ. This CDR3 has 18 residues. Trimming cost V 0 bases and J 8 bases; bases outside gene matches: 13. DNA for the CDR3: TGCGCCAGCAGCTTGGAGTTAGGTACTAGCGGGAGTCGGGATGAGCAGTTCTTC. Encoded protein: CASSLELGTSGSRDEQFF.

This clonotype was counted at least ten times. V is TRBV7-9 and J is TRBJ2-3, with TRBD2 matching over 12 bases. V was clipped by 4 bases and J by 2 bases; unmatched bases: 7. The CDR3 extends over 17 amino acids. The germline V gene has CDR1 SEHNR and CDR2 FQNEAQ (reference sequence). The CDR3: CASSSRTSGTYTDTQYF. The CDR3 coding sequence is TGTGCCAGCAGCTCACGGACTAGCGGGACATACACAGATACGCAGTATTTT.

This chain links TRBV5-5 with TRBJ2-3; tentative D call: TRBD1 (5 bases). The CDR3 loop spans 14 amino acids. CDR1 is SGHKS and CDR2 is YYEKEE in the germline V gene (reference sequence). V was clipped by 1 base and J by 3 bases, with 9 bases between them. Written as DNA, the CDR3 is TGTGCCAGCAGCTTGTGGCAGGGTACAGATACGCAGTATTTT. This codes for CASSLWQGTDTQYF.